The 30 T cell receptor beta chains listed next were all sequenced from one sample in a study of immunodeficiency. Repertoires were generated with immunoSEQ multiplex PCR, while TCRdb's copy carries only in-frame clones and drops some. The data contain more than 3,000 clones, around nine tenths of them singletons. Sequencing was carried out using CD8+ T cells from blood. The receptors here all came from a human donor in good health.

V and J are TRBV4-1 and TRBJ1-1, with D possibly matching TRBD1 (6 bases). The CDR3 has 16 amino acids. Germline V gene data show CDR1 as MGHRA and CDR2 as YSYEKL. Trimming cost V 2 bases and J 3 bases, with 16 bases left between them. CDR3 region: CASSQLQVGGYTEAFF. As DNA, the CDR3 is TGCGCCAGCAGCCAATTGCAAGTAGGGGGATACACTGAAGCTTTCTTT.

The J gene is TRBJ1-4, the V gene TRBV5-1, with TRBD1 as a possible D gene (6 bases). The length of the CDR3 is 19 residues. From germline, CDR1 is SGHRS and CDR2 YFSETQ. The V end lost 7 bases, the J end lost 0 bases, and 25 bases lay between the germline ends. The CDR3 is CASPRQDEKIKTTNEKLFF. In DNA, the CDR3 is TGCGCCAGCCCTAGACAGGACGAAAAGATAAAAACAACTAATGAAAAACTGTTTTTT.

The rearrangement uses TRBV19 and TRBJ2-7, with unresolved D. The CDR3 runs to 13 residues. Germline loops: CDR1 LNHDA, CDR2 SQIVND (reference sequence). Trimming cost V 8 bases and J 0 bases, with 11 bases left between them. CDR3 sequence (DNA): TGTGCCAGTCGCAGCCCTGGCTCCTACGAGCAGTACTTC. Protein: CASRSPGSYEQYF. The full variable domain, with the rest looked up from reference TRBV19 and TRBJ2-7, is DGGITQSPKYLFRKEGQNVTLSCEQNLNHDAMYWYRQDPGQGLRLIYYSQIVNDFQKGDIAEGYSVSREKKESFPLTVTSAQKNPTAFYLCASRSPGSYEQYFGPGTRLTVT.

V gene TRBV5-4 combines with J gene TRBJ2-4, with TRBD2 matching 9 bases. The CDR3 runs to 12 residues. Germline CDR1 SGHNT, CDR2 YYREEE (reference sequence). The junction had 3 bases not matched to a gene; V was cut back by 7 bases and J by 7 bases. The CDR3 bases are TGTGCCAGCGGAGGGACTAGCAACATTCAGTACTTC. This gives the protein CASGGTSNIQYF. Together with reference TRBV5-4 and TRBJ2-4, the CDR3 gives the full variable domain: ETGVTQSPTHLIKTRGQQVTLRCSSQSGHNTVSWYQQALGQGPQFIFQYYREEENGRGNFPPRFSGLQFPNYSSELNVNALELDDSALYLCASGGTSNIQYFGAGTRLSVL.

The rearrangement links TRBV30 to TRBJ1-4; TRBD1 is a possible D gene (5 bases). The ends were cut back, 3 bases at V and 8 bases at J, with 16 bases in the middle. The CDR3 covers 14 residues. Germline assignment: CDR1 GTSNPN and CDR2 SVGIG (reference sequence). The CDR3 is CAWSAGLGREKLFF. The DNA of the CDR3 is TGTGCCTGGAGCGCGGGACTCGGGAGAGAAAAACTGTTTTTT.

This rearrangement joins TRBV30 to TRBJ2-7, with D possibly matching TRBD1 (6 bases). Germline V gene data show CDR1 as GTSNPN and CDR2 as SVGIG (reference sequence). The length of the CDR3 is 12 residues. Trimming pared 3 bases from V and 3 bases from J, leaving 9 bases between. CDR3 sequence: CAWSRDNYEQYF. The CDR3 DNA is TGTGCCTGGAGCCGGGACAACTACGAGCAGTACTTC.

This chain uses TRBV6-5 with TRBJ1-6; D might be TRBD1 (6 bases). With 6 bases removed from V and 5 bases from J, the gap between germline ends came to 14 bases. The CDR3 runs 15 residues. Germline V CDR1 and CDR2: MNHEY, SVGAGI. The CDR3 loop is CASSKNTGNNSPLHF. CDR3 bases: TGTGCCAGCAGCAAAAACACAGGGAATAATTCACCCCTCCACTTT.

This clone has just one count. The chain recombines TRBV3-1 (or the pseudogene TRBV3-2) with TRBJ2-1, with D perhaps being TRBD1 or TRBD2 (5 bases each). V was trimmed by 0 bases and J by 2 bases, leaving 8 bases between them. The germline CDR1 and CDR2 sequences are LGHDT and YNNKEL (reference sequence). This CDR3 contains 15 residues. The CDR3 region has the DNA TGTGCCAGCAGCCAAGATCGGGACCCCTACAATGAGCAGTTCTTC. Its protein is CASSQDRDPYNEQFF.

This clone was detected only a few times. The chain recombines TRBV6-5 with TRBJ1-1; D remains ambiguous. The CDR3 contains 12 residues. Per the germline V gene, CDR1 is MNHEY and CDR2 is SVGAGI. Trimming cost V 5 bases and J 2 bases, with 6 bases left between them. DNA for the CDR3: TGTGCCAGCAGTCGGCACAACACTGAAGCTTTCTTT. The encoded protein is CASSRHNTEAFF.

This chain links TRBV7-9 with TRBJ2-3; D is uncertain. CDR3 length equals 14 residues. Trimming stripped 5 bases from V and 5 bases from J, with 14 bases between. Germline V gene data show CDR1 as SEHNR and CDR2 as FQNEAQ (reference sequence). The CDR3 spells CASSPSPGRDTQYF. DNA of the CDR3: TGTGCCAGCAGCCCGTCTCCGGGTAGAGATACGCAGTATTTT.

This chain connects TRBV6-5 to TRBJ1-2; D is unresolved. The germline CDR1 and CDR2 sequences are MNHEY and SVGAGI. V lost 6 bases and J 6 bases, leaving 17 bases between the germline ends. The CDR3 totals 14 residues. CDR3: CASRSGPLLDGYTF. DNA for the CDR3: TGTGCCAGCAGATCCGGGCCTCTGCTGGATGGCTACACCTTC.

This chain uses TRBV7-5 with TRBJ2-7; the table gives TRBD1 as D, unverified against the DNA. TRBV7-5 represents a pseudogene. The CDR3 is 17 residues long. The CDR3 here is CARSLAQRGLFFYEQYF. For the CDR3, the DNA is TGTGCCAGAAGCTTGGCCCAAAGGGGGCTGTTTTTCTACGAGCAGTACTTC.

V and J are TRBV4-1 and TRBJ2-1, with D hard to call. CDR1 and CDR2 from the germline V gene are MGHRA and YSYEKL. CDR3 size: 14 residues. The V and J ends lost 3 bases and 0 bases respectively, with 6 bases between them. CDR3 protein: CASSHGYSYNEQFF. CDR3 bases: TGCGCCAGCAGCCATGGTTACTCCTACAATGAGCAGTTCTTC.

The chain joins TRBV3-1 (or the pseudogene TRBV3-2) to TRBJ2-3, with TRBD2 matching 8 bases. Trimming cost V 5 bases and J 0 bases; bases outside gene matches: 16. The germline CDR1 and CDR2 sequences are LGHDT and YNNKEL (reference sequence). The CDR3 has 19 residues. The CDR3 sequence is CASSWGWTQAGVSTDTQYF. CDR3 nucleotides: TGTGCCAGCAGCTGGGGTTGGACTCAAGCGGGAGTGAGCACAGATACGCAGTATTTT.

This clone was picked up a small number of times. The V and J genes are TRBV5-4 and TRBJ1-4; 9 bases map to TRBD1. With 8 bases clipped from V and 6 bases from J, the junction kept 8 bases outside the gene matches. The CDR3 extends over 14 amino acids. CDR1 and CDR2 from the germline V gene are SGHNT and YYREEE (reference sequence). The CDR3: CASTLQGADEKLFF. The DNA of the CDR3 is TGTGCCAGTACTTTACAGGGGGCGGATGAAAAACTGTTTTTT.

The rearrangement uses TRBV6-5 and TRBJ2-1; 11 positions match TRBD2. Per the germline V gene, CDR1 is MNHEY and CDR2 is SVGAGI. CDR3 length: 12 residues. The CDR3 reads CAISGRANEQFF. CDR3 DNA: TGTGCTATTAGCGGGAGGGCCAATGAGCAGTTCTTC.

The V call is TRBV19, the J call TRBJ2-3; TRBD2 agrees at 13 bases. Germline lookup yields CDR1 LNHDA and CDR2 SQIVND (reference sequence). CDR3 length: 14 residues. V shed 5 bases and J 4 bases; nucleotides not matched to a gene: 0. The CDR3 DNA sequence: TGTGCCAGTAGTGGACTAGCGGGAGCAGATACGCAGTATTTT. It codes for CASSGLAGADTQYF.

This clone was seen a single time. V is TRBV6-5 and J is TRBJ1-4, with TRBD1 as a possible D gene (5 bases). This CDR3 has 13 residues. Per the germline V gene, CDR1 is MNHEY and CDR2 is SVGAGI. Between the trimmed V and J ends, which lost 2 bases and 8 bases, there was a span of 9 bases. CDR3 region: CASSYNSGEKLFF. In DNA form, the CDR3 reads TGTGCCAGCAGTTACAACTCAGGGGAAAAACTGTTTTTT.

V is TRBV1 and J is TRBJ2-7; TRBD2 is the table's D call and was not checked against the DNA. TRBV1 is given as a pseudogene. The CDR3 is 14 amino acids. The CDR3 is CTSSTGSSFSEQYF. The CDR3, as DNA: TGCACCAGCAGCACGGGATCGTCCTTCTCCGAGCAGTACTTC.

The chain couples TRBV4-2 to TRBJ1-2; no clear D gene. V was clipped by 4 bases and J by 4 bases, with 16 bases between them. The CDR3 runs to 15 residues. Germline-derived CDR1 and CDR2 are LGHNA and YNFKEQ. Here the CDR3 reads CASSPPGVGAYGYTF. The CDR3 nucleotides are TGTGCCAGCAGCCCTCCTGGGGTGGGTGCCTATGGCTACACCTTC.

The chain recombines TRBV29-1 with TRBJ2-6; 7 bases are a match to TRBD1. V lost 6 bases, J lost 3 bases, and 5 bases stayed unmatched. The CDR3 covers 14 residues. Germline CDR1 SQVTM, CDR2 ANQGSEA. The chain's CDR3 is CSVPTGVGANVLTF. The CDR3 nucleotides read TGCAGCGTGCCTACAGGGGTTGGGGCCAACGTCCTGACTTTC.

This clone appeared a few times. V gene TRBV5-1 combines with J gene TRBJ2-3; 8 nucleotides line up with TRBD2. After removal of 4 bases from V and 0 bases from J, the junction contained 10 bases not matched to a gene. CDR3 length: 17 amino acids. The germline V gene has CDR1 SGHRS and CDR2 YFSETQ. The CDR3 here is CASSLLSGMSSTDTQYF. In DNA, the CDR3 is TGCGCCAGCAGCCTGCTTAGCGGGATGTCTAGCACAGATACGCAGTATTTT. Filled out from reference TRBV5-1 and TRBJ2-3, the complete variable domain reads KAGVTQTPRYLIKTRGQQVTLSCSPISGHRSVSWYQQTPGQGLQFLFEYFSETQRNKGNFPGRFSGRQFSNSRSEMNVSTLELGDSALYLCASSLLSGMSSTDTQYFGPGTRLTVL.

The CDR3 DNA reads TGTGCCAGCAGTGATTGGTTTGGGGACTCGGAGAACTATGGCTACACCTTC. It encodes CASSDWFGDSENYGYTF. V gene TRBV2 combines with J gene TRBJ1-2, with D perhaps TRBD1 (5 bases). The V end was cut by 3 bases, the J end by 2 bases, with 19 bases between. The CDR3 consists of 17 residues. Germline CDR1 is SNHLY and CDR2 is FYNNEI. Using reference TRBV2 and TRBJ1-2 for the parts outside the CDR3, the full variable domain is EPEVTQTPSHQVTQMGQEVILRCVPISNHLYFYWYRQILGQKVEFLVSFYNNEISEKSEIFDDQFSVERPDGSNFTLKIRSTKLEDSAMYFCASSDWFGDSENYGYTFGSGTRLTVV.

CDR3 DNA: TGTGCCAGCAGCTTAGCAGGGCCCAATCAGCCCCAGCATTTT. Translating gives CASSLAGPNQPQHF. This chain joins TRBV5-8 and TRBJ1-5; a possible D gene is TRBD1 (5 bases). Germline V gene lookup returns CDR1 SGHTS and CDR2 YDEGEE. The CDR3 is 14 amino acids. V dropped 2 bases and J dropped 3 bases, with 9 bases sitting between them.

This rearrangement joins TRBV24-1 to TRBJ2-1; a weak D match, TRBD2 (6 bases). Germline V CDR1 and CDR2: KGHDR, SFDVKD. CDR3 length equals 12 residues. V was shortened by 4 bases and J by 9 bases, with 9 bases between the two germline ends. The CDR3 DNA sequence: TGTGCCACCAGTGAGGGAGGCCCTGAGCAGTTCTTC. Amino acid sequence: CATSEGGPEQFF.

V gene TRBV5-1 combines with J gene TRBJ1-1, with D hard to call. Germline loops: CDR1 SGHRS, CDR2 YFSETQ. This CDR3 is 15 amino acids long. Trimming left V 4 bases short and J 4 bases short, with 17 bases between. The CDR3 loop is CASSPRIDAGTEAFF. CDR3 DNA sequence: TGCGCCAGCAGCCCGAGGATAGATGCGGGCACTGAAGCTTTCTTT.

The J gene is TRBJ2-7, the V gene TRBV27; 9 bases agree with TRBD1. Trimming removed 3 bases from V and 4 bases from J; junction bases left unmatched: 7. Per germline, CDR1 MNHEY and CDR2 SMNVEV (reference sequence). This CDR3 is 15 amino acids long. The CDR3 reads CASSFLSGTGYEQYF. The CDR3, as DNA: TGTGCCAGCAGTTTCTTAAGCGGGACAGGGTACGAGCAGTACTTC.

The CDR3 loop is CASSVEGDGELFF. The CDR3 DNA follows: TGTGCCAGCAGCGTAGAAGGGGACGGGGAGCTGTTTTTT. The chain combines TRBV9 with TRBJ2-2; D is possibly TRBD1 (5 bases). Trimming shortened V by 0 bases and J by 7 bases, and 7 bases separated the two germline ends. In germline, CDR1 is SGDLS, CDR2 YYNGEE. This CDR3 region has 13 residues.

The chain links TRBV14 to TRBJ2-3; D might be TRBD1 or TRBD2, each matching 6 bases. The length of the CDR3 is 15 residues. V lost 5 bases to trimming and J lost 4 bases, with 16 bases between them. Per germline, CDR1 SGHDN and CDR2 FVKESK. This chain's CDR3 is CASSSVGGLADTQYF. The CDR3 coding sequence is TGTGCCAGCAGCTCCGTGGGGGGCCTCGCAGATACGCAGTATTTT.

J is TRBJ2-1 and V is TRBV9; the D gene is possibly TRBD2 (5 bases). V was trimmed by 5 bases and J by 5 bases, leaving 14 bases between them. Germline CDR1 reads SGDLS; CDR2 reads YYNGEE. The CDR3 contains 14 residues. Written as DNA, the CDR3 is TGTGCCAGCAGTGTCACCGGGAACAACAATGAGCAGTTCTTC. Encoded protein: CASSVTGNNNEQFF.